The 2 T cell receptor beta chains given below trace back to one sample, sequenced in a study of blood T cell repertoires in COVID-19. Produced via immunoSEQ multiplex PCR; TCRdb's table is partial and in-frame only. Of fewer than 250,000 clones listed, around 80% are singletons. The material sequenced was PBMCs or T cells enriched from blood (not recorded which). These receptors were taken from a woman aged 45 to 65 with acute COVID-19.

V is TRBV6-5 and J is TRBJ1-6; 9 bases agree with TRBD1. The germline gives CDR1 MNHEY, CDR2 SVGAGI. The CDR3 extends over 15 amino acids. V was pared by 2 bases and J by 7 bases, with 3 bases of the junction left unmatched. CDR3 sequence reads: CASSYDRGGNSPLHF. CDR3 nucleotide sequence: TGTGCCAGCAGTTACGACAGGGGGGGGAATTCACCCCTCCACTTT.

V usage is TRBV5-1 and J usage is TRBJ2-5; D may be TRBD2 (6 bases). The CDR3 contains 17 residues. V lost 0 bases, J lost 4 bases, and 19 bases lay in between. The germline gives CDR1 SGHRS, CDR2 YFSETQ. As DNA, the CDR3 is TGCGCCAGCAGCTTGGCCTTAGGGACGGCGGGGCGAGAGACCCAGTACTTC. It encodes CASSLALGTAGRETQYF.